Reported below is one T cell receptor (beta chain). The CDR3 is 16 amino acids. CDR1 is SGHNT and CDR2 is YYREEE in the germline V gene (reference sequence). The sample is drawn from a study of monozygotic twins with inflammatory bowel disease. TCRdb reprocessed the 5' RACE reads and reports one entry per CDR3 protein, with no DNA. The specimen's table records some 150,000 distinct CDR3 sequences. Total RNA was isolated from whole blood without T cell sorting. Source material: blood. The chain is built from TRBV5-4 and TRBJ2-3; TCRdb's D gene call, TRBD2, goes unchecked for lack of DNA. The clonotype comes from a human donor with ulcerative colitis or Crohn's disease, or a healthy co-twin of an affected twin (not recorded which). The CDR3 reads CASRSMWAGGTDTQYF. The full variable domain, with the rest looked up from reference TRBV5-4 and TRBJ2-3, is ETGVTQSPTHLIKTRGQQVTLRCSSQSGHNTVSWYQQALGQGPQFIFQYYREEENGRGNFPPRFSGLQFPNYSSELNVNALELDDSALYLCASRSMWAGGTDTQYFGPGTRLTVL.